This entry describes one T cell receptor beta chain. The healthy controls were matched to patients by age and sex. Purification of the CD8+ and CD4+ T cells relied on negative isolation, and TEMRA cells underwent FACS enrichment. After extraction with the RNeasy kit, about 0.5 to 1 ug of the RNA was reverse transcribed using random hexamers. TCRdb processed the immunoSEQ multiplex PCR reads anew with MiXCR; each CDR3 protein has one entry. The sample yields 150,000 or so distinct CDR3 sequences, about 92% seen once. V was trimmed by 7 bases and J by 4 bases, leaving 16 bases between them. CDR1 and CDR2 from the germline V gene are DFQATT and SNEGSKA (reference sequence). This CDR3 region has 13 residues. The record originates from a study of CD8 T cells in Susac syndrome.

The chain uses TRBV20-1 and TRBJ1-1, with D possibly being TRBD1 (5 bases). Sample: CD4+ T cells from PBMCs. This receptor was identified in a human donor in good health. The CDR3 nucleotides are TGCAGTGTCCCGCGACAGCAAATCACTGAAGCTTTCTTT. It codes for CSVPRQQITEAFF.